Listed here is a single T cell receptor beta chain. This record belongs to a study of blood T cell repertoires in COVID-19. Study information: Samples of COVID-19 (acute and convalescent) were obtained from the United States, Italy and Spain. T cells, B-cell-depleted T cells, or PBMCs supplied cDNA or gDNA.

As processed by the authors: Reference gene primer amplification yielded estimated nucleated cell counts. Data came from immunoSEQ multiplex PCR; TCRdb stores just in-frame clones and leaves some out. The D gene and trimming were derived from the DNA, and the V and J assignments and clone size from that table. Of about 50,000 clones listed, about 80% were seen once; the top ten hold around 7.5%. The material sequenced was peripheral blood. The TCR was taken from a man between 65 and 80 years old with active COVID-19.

Here the CDR3 reads CASSQEWRREAGNTIYF. The CDR3 DNA follows: TGTGCCAGCAGCCAAGAATGGCGGAGGGAAGCTGGAAACACCATATATTTT. V gene TRBV4-2 combines with J gene TRBJ1-3; D remains unclear. V lost 0 bases and J 2 bases, leaving 14 bases between the germline ends. This CDR3 is 17 amino acids long. The germline gives CDR1 LGHNA, CDR2 YNFKEQ.